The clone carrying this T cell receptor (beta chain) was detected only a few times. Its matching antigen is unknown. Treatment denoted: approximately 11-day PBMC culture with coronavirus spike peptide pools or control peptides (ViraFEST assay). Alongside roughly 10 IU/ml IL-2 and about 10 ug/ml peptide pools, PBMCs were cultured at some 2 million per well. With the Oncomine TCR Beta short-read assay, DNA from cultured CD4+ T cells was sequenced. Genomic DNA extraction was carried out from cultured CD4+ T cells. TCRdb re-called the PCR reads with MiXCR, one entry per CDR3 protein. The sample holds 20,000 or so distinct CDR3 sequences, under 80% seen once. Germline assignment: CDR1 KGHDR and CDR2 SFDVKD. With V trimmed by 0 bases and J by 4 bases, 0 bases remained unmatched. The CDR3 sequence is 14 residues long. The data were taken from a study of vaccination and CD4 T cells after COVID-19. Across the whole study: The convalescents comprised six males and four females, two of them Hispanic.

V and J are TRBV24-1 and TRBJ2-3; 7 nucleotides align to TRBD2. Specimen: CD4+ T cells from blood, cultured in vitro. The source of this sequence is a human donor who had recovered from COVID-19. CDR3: CATSDLRGADTQYF. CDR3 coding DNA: TGTGCCACCAGTGATTTGCGGGGGGCAGATACGCAGTATTTT.